The 26 T cell receptor beta chains in this list originate from one sample, sequenced in a study of shared T cell receptors in the human thymus. Assay: immunoSEQ multiplex PCR; the TCRdb copy retains only in-frame clones and omits some. The repertoire holds 500,000 to 550,000 clones, with approximately 80% as singletons. The same data also went into a second study, on human thymus T cells.

The specimen sequenced was thymocytes. All receptors come from a boy younger than two with a congenital heart defect.

The chain combines TRBV20-1 with TRBJ2-7, with D possibly being TRBD1 (6 bases). Germline CDR1 DFQATT, CDR2 SNEGSKA (reference sequence). V dropped 8 bases and J dropped 5 bases, with 13 bases sitting between them. The CDR3 is 11 amino acids. The CDR3 DNA follows: TGCAGTCCAGGGGATAGCAACGAGCAGTACTTC. It yields the protein CSPGDSNEQYF.

The chain links TRBV4-2 to TRBJ2-1; D uncertain. CDR1 is LGHNA and CDR2 is YNFKEQ in the germline V gene. With 3 bases removed from V and 0 bases from J, the gap between germline ends came to 18 bases. This CDR3 comprises 18 residues. Here the CDR3 DNA reads TGTGCCAGCAGCCACGGATTGCCCCCGCGGAGCTCCTACAATGAGCAGTTCTTC. Translating gives CASSHGLPPRSSYNEQFF.

The chain joins TRBV5-1 to TRBJ2-3; possible D gene TRBD1, 5 bases. The CDR3 runs to 14 residues. V lost 6 bases to trimming and J lost 6 bases, with 17 bases between them. Germline V gene sequence: CDR1 SGHRS, CDR2 YFSETQ. This CDR3 is CASTLGPLVDTQYF. The CDR3 DNA is TGCGCCAGCACCCTGGGGCCGCTTGTCGATACGCAGTATTTT.

V usage is TRBV18 and J usage is TRBJ2-7; 15 bases line up with TRBD2. The CDR3 loop spans 17 amino acids. V lost 4 bases to trimming and J lost 3 bases; unmatched junction nucleotides: 7. Germline CDR1 and CDR2: KGHSH and LQKENI. The CDR3 here is CASSRRTSGRAFYEQYF. The CDR3 nucleotides are TGTGCCAGCTCACGAAGGACTAGCGGGAGGGCCTTCTACGAGCAGTACTTC.

The chain is built from TRBV25-1 and TRBJ1-3; weak D call: TRBD1 (5 bases). The germline V gene encodes CDR1 MGHDK and CDR2 SYGVNS. This CDR3 contains 15 residues. Trimming left V 3 bases short and J 1 base short, with 10 bases between. The CDR3 reads CASSDPGGSGNTIYF. In DNA, the CDR3 is TGTGCCAGCAGTGACCCGGGGGGATCTGGAAACACCATATATTTT.

The J gene is TRBJ2-2, the V gene TRBV5-5; D perhaps matches TRBD2 (7 bases). Trimming pared 0 bases from V and 7 bases from J, leaving 13 bases between. The germline CDR1 and CDR2 sequences are SGHKS and YYEKEE (reference sequence). The CDR3 is 15 residues long. Here the CDR3 DNA reads TGTGCCAGCAGCTTGGGGCAGGGGAGGGTCGGGGAGCTGTTTTTT. Translating gives CASSLGQGRVGELFF.

The rearrangement uses TRBV27 and TRBJ1-2; 7 nucleotides line up with TRBD1. The ends lost 0 bases at V and 7 bases at J; junction bases unmatched: 8. CDR3 length: 15 residues. CDR1 is MNHEY, CDR2 SMNVEV, per germline (reference sequence). CDR3 protein: CASSLSRQGQSGYTF. DNA of the CDR3: TGTGCCAGCAGTTTATCGAGACAGGGTCAAAGTGGCTACACCTTC.

V usage is TRBV21-1 and J usage is TRBJ2-7; the table's D call TRBD2 went unverified against the DNA. TRBV21-1 is a pseudogene segment. The length of the CDR3 is 13 residues. The CDR3, as DNA: TGTGCCAGCAGCACCTGTTACTCCTACGAGCAGTACTTC. Translated: CASSTCYSYEQYF.

The V and J genes are TRBV28 and TRBJ2-7; D might be TRBD1 (6 bases). Trimming cost V 7 bases and J 5 bases, with 12 bases left between them. Germline V CDR1 and CDR2: MDHEN, SYDVKM. The CDR3 consists of 12 residues. The CDR3 reads CASNTGSHEQYF. The CDR3 DNA reads TGTGCCAGCAACACAGGGTCCCACGAGCAGTACTTC.

The J gene is TRBJ1-2, the V gene TRBV15, with 10 bases identical to TRBD1. The trim removed 2 bases at V and 6 bases at J, leaving 9 bases unmatched. The CDR3 runs 16 residues. Germline-derived CDR1 and CDR2 are LNHNV and YYDKDF (reference sequence). CDR3 protein: CATSRTRWDRGDGYTF. The CDR3 nucleotides are TGTGCCACCAGCAGAACCCGTTGGGACAGGGGTGATGGCTACACCTTC.

The chain has TRBV9 and TRBJ2-3, with 8 bases aligning to TRBD2. V shed 0 bases, J shed 2 bases, and the junction held 2 bases outside the gene matches. The CDR3 consists of 15 residues. CDR1 and CDR2 from the germline V gene are SGDLS and YYNGEE. The CDR3 loop reads CASSVAGGFTDTQYF. CDR3 sequence (DNA): TGTGCCAGCAGCGTAGCGGGAGGGTTCACAGATACGCAGTATTTT.

The chain is built from TRBV4-1 and TRBJ2-5, with a possible D match to TRBD2 (5 bases). CDR1 and CDR2 (germline): MGHRA, YSYEKL. The CDR3 runs to 13 residues. Trimming cost V 6 bases and J 4 bases, with 12 bases left between them. CDR3 coding DNA: TGCGCCAGCAGGGCCCCCGCGGGAGAGACCCAGTACTTC. Encoded protein: CASRAPAGETQYF.

The rearrangement uses TRBV11-3 and TRBJ2-2; 7 positions match TRBD1. J lost 4 bases, V lost 3 bases, and 8 bases had no gene match. Germline CDR1 is SGHNT and CDR2 is YENEEA. The CDR3 is 16 amino acids. For the CDR3, the DNA is TGTGCCAGCAGCTTTAGCACAGGGGTGGTCACCGGGGAGCTGTTTTTT. Protein product: CASSFSTGVVTGELFF.

This clone appeared a single time. This sequence joins TRBV10-1 and TRBJ2-7; D remains ambiguous. CDR3 size: 16 residues. The ends were cut back, 3 bases at V and 0 bases at J, with 15 bases in the middle. From germline, CDR1 is WNHNN and CDR2 SYGVQD (reference sequence). The CDR3 loop is CASSDHSGRSSYEQYF. Here the CDR3 DNA reads TGCGCCAGCAGTGATCATTCAGGCCGTAGCTCCTACGAGCAGTACTTC.

The CDR3: CASSKFCPEENTGELFF. Written as DNA, the CDR3 is TGTGCCAGCAGCAAATTTTGCCCCGAGGAGAACACCGGGGAGCTGTTTTTT. J is TRBJ2-2 and V is TRBV21-1; the table's D call TRBD2 went unverified against the DNA. TRBV21-1 is tagged as a pseudogene. The CDR3 totals 17 residues.

CDR3 DNA sequence: TGTGCCAGCAGCTTCGGGACAGGGAAGAGTGGTGAGCAGTTCTTC. As protein: CASSFGTGKSGEQFF. The chain joins TRBV5-4 to TRBJ2-1, with 9 bases matching TRBD1. CDR3 length: 15 amino acids. Germline V gives CDR1 SGHNT, CDR2 YYREEE (reference sequence). The V segment lost 2 bases and the J segment 9 bases; nucleotides outside the gene matches: 9.

The chain's CDR3 is CASSLEGGAAFF. CDR3 DNA: TGCGCCAGCAGCTTGGAGGGTGGGGCGGCTTTCTTT. This chain connects TRBV5-1 to TRBJ1-1; weak D call: TRBD1 (5 bases). CDR1 and CDR2 from the germline V gene are SGHRS and YFSETQ. V was shortened by 0 bases and J by 11 bases, with 11 bases between the two germline ends. There are 12 residues in the CDR3.

The rearrangement links TRBV4-2 to TRBJ2-7, with D possibly TRBD2 on 6 matching bases. Looked up from germline, CDR1 is LGHNA and CDR2 is YNFKEQ. This CDR3 is 14 amino acids long. V was clipped by 0 bases and J by 0 bases, with 6 bases between them. CDR3 nucleotides: TGTGCCAGCAGCCAAGACGGGAGCTCCTACGAGCAGTACTTC. It codes for CASSQDGSSYEQYF.

This clone was found once. The CDR3 spells CASARRGTEGGTNEQFF. CDR3 nucleotides: TGTGCTAGTGCCCGGCGAGGCACTGAGGGAGGGACGAATGAGCAGTTCTTC. The chain combines TRBV12-5 with TRBJ2-1, with TRBD2 identical over 7 bases. The CDR3 loop spans 17 amino acids. Per germline, CDR1 LGHNT and CDR2 FRNRAP. V dropped 7 bases and J dropped 7; count of bases not matched to a gene: 19. The full variable domain, rest sourced from reference TRBV12-5 and TRBJ2-1, is DARVTQTPRHKVTEMGQEVTMRCQPILGHNTVFWYRQTMMQGLELLAYFRNRAPLDDSGMPKDRFSAEMPDATLATLKIQPSEPRDSAVYFCASARRGTEGGTNEQFFGPGTRLTVL.

The chain employs TRBV28 and TRBJ2-1; 10 nucleotides align to TRBD2. J was trimmed by 7 bases and V by 6 bases; bases with no gene match: 6. The CDR3 spans 14 residues. Germline CDR1 and CDR2: MDHEN and SYDVKM. The CDR3 spells CASRAGTSVNEQFF. The CDR3 nucleotides read TGTGCCAGCAGAGCCGGGACTAGCGTTAATGAGCAGTTCTTC. Full variable domain (rest looked up from reference TRBV28 and TRBJ2-1): DVKVTQSSRYLVKRTGEKVFLECVQDMDHENMFWYRQDPGLGLRLIYFSYDVKMKEKGDIPEGYSVSREKKERFSLILESASTNQTSMYLCASRAGTSVNEQFFGPGTRLTVL.

This rearrangement joins TRBV4-1 to TRBJ2-7, with 12 bases lining up with TRBD2. With V trimmed by 1 base and J by 5 bases, 18 bases remained unmatched. CDR1 is MGHRA, CDR2 YSYEKL, per germline. This CDR3 has 20 amino acids. The DNA for the CDR3 is TGCGCCAGCAGCCAAGTAGTTCGGCCTAGCGGGAGGGGTTTTCCTAACGAGCAGTACTTC. This gives the protein CASSQVVRPSGRGFPNEQYF.

The rearrangement joins TRBV6-5 to TRBJ1-5; D is uncertain. Germline-derived CDR1 and CDR2 are MNHEY and SVGAGI. There are 14 residues in the CDR3. V was shortened by 6 bases and J by 3 bases, with 12 bases between the two germline ends. The CDR3 bases are TGTGCCAGCAGCCCCGGGCGGGCCAATCAGCCCCAGCATTTT. Its protein product is CASSPGRANQPQHF.

V usage is TRBV11-1 and J usage is TRBJ2-7; 8 nucleotides line up with TRBD1. V lost 1 base and J lost 6; bases outside the gene matches: 5. Per the germline V gene, CDR1 is SGHAT and CDR2 is FQDESV (reference sequence). The CDR3 runs to 14 residues. CDR3 sequence: CASSLVQGAGEQYF. CDR3 nucleotide sequence: TGTGCCAGCAGCTTAGTCCAGGGGGCAGGCGAGCAGTACTTC.

V usage is TRBV5-1 and J usage is TRBJ2-5, with TRBD1 identical over 8 bases. TRBJ2-7 matches the DNA end more closely, so the J call is doubtful. The CDR3 loop spans 16 amino acids. Germline V CDR1 and CDR2: SGHRS, YFSETQ. The CDR3 reads CASSIGQGSVDREQYF. As DNA, the CDR3 is TGCGCCAGCAGCATCGGACAGGGATCGGTCGATCGCGAGCAGTACTTC.

V gene TRBV19 combines with J gene TRBJ1-2; 7 bases align to TRBD1. V dropped 3 bases and J dropped 2; count of bases not matched to a gene: 9. This CDR3 is built from 16 residues. Germline V gene data show CDR1 as LNHDA and CDR2 as SQIVND (reference sequence). For the CDR3, the DNA is TGTGCCAGTAGTATGCCCTACCGGGACAGAAACTATGGCTACACCTTC. Residues: CASSMPYRDRNYGYTF.

V usage is TRBV14 and J usage is TRBJ1-1; TRBD1 aligns across 8 bases. V shed 4 bases and J 3 bases; nucleotides not matched to a gene: 4. This CDR3 is 14 amino acids long. Germline lookup yields CDR1 SGHDN and CDR2 FVKESK. The CDR3 reads CASSLVQGDTEAFF. The CDR3 DNA reads as TGTGCCAGCAGCCTCGTACAGGGGGACACTGAAGCTTTCTTT.